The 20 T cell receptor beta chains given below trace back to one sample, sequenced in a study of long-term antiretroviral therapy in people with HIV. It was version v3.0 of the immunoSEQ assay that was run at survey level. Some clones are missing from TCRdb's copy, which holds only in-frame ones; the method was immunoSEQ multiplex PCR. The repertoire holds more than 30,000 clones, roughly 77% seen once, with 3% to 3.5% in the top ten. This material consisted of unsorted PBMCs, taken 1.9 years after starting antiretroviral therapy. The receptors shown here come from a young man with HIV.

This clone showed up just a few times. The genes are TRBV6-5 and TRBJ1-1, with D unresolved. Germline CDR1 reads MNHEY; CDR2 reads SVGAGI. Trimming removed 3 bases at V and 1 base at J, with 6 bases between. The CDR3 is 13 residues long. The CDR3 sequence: CASSYTGNTEAFF. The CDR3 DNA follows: TGTGCCAGCAGTTATACGGGGAACACTGAAGCTTTCTTT.

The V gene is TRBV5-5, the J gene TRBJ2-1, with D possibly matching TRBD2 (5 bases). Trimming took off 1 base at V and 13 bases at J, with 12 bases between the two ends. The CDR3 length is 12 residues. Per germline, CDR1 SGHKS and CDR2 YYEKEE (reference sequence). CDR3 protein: CASSLWSGLQFF. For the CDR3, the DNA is TGTGCCAGCAGCTTGTGGTCGGGGTTACAGTTCTTC.

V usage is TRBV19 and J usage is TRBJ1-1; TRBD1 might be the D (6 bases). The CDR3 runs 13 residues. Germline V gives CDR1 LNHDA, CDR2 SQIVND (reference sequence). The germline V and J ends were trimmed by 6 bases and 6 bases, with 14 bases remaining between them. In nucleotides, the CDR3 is TGTGCCAGTAGGGACTACAGGGTCCCTGAAGCTTTCTTT. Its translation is CASRDYRVPEAFF.

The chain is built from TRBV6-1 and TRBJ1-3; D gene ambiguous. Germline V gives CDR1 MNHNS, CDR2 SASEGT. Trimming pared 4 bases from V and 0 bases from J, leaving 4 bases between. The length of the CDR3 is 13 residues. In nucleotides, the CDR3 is TGTGCCAGCAGTGCAAGCTCTGGAAACACCATATATTTT. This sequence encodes CASSASSGNTIYF.

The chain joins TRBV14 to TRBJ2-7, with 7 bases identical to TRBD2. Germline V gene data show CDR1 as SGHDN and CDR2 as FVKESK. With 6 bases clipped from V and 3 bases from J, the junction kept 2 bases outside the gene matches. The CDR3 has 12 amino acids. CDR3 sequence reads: CASSPGGYEQYV. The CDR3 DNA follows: TGTGCCAGCAGTCCGGGGGGCTACGAGCAGTACGTC.

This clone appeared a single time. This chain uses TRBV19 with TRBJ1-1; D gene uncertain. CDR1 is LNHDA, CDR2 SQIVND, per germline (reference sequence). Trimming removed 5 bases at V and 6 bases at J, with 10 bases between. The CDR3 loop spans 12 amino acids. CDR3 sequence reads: CASSRGVAEAFF. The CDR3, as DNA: TGTGCCAGTAGTCGCGGGGTAGCTGAAGCTTTCTTT.

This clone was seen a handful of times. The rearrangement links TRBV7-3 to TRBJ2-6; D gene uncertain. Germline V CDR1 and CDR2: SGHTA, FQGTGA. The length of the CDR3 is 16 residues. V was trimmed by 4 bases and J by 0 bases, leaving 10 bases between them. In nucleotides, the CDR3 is TGTGCCAGCAGCTCCAGGACCGGCTCTGGGGCCAACGTCCTGACTTTC. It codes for CASSSRTGSGANVLTF.

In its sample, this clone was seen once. CDR3 protein: CASSLGGDSVSIDTQYF. The CDR3 DNA sequence: TGCGCCAGCAGCTTGGGGGGGGACAGCGTAAGCATCGATACGCAGTATTTT. V usage is TRBV5-1 and J usage is TRBJ2-3; a weak D match, TRBD1 (7 bases). CDR1 SGHRS and CDR2 YFSETQ come from the germline V gene. The V gene lost 0 bases and the J gene lost 6 bases, with 20 bases spanning the gap. The CDR3 runs 17 residues.

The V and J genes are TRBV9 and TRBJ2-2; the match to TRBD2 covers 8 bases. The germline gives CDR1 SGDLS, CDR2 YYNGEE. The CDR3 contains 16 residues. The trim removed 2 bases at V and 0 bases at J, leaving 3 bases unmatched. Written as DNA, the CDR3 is TGTGCCAGCAGCGTGGGGGGACTAGCGAACACCGGGGAGCTGTTTTTT. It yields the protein CASSVGGLANTGELFF.

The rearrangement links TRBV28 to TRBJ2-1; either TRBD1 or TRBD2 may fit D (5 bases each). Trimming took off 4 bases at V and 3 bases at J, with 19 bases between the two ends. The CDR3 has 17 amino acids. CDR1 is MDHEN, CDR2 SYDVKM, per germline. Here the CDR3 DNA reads TGTGCCAGCAGTTCTGGGGGTGAGGCAGGGCACTACAATGAGCAGTTCTTC. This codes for CASSSGGEAGHYNEQFF.

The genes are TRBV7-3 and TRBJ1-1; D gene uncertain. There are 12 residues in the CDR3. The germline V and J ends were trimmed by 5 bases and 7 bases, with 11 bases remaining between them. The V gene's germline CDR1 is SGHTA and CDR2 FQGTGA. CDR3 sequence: CASSADGFEAFF. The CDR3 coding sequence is TGTGCCAGCAGCGCCGACGGTTTTGAAGCTTTCTTT.

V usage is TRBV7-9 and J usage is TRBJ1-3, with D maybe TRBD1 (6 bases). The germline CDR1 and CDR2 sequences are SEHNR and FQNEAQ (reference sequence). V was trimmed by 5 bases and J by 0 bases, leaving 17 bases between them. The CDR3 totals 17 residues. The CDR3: CASSRTGTGFSGNTIYF. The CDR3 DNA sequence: TGTGCCAGCAGCCGAACGGGAACAGGGTTCTCTGGAAACACCATATATTTT.

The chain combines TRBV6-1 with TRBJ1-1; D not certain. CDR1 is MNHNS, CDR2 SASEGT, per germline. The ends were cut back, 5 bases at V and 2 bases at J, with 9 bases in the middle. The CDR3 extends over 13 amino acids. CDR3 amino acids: CASSLGPNTEAFF. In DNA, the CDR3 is TGTGCCAGCAGTCTCGGCCCCAACACTGAAGCTTTCTTT.

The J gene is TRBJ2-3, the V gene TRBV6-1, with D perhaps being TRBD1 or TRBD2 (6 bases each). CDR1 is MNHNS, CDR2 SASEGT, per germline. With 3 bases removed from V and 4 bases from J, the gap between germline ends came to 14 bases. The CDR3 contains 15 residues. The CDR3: CASSDKGGGADTQYF. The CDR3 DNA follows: TGTGCCAGCAGTGATAAAGGAGGGGGTGCAGATACGCAGTATTTT.

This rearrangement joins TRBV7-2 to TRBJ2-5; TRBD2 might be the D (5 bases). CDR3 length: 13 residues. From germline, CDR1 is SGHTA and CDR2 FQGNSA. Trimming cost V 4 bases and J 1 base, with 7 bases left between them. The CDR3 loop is CASSSLAQETQYF. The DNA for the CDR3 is TGTGCCAGCAGCTCCCTAGCCCAAGAGACCCAGTACTTC.

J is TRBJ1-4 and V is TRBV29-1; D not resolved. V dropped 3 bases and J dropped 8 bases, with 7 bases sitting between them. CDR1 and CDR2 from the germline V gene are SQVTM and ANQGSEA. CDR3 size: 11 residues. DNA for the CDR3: TGCAGCGTTGATGACCGAGAAAAACTGTTTTTT. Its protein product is CSVDDREKLFF.

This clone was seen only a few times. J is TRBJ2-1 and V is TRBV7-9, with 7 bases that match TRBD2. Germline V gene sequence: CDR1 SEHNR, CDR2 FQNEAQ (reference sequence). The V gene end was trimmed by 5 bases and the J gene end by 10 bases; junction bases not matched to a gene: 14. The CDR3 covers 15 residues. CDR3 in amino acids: CASSELAPGLREQFF. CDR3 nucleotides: TGTGCCAGCAGCGAACTAGCGCCCGGACTTCGAGAGCAGTTCTTC.

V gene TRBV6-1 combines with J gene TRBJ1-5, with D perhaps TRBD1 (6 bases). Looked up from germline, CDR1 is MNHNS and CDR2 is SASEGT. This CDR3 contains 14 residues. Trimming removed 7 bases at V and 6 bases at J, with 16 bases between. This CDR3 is CASNAGGPVQPQHF. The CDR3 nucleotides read TGTGCCAGCAACGCCGGGGGGCCTGTTCAGCCCCAGCATTTT.

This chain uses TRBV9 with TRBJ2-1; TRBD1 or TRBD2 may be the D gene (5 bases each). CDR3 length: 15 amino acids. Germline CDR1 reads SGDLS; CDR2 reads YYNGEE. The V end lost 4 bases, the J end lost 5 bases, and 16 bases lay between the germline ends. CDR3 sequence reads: CASSRPGTIDNEQFF. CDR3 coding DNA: TGTGCCAGCAGCAGACCCGGGACCATTGACAATGAGCAGTTCTTC.

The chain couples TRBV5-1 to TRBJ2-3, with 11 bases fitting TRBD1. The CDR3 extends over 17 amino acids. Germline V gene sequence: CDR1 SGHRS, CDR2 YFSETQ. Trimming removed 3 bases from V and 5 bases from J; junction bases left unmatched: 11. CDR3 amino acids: CASSSIGTGGVQDTQYF. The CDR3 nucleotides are TGCGCCAGCAGCTCAATTGGGACAGGGGGAGTTCAAGATACGCAGTATTTT.